The T cell receptor beta chain described here comes from a study of beta chain features in type 1 diabetes. General study results and limits: Shortening that was moderate but significant affected the TCRB CDR3s of Type 1 diabetes patients in all four CD4+ subsets.

cDNA synthesis used the whole RNA isolate, giving expressed TCRB sequences. Produced via immunoSEQ multiplex PCR; TCRdb's table is partial and in-frame only. Found here are under 300,000 clones, more than 11% of them singletons; the top ten hold about 0.018%. Germline V lookup: CDR1 SGHRS, CDR2 YFSETQ. The CDR3 is 14 residues long. Trimming stripped 4 bases from V and 10 bases from J, with 15 bases between. A note on this clone: Its matching antigen is unknown.

This TCR was recovered from a man aged 25-45 years with type 1 diabetes. The sample consisted of naive CD4+ T cells from blood. This chain joins TRBV5-1 and TRBJ1-6; possible D gene TRBD1, 5 bases. CDR3 amino acids: CASSPEGFSSPLHF. CDR3 in DNA: TGCGCCAGCAGCCCGGAGGGGTTCAGCTCACCCCTCCACTTT.